Listed here are 22 T cell receptor beta chains from one sample, sequenced in a study of shared clonotypes between healthy human individuals (dated by TCRdb to about 2020). Library generation was performed with the immunoSEQ multiplex PCR assay. Entries here come from immuneACCESS through TCRdb and include only in-frame sequences with V and J called. Some clones fail to appear in such tables; in the studies checked, an unresolved V gene covers under half of the shortfall, and the cause of the remainder is unknown. This sample gives over 1.5 million clones in total; approximately 98% of them show up just once. The top ten clones comprise roughly 0.45% of the sample. Sequencing was done on a sample of naive CD4+ T cells sorted from blood. The cell subset or site label for this specimen denotes: CD45RA+ positively selected. Receptors originate from a man younger than 45 in good health.

This clone has only one observation. This chain uses TRBV18 with TRBJ2-7, with 8 bases identical to TRBD2. Trimming cost V 6 bases and J 6 bases; bases outside gene matches: 7. The CDR3 covers 13 residues. CDR1 is KGHSH, CDR2 LQKENI, per germline. This CDR3 is CASSSGGPREQYF. As DNA, the CDR3 is TGTGCCAGCTCGTCGGGAGGGCCGCGCGAGCAGTACTTC.

The rearrangement links TRBV29-1 to TRBJ2-3, with 7 positions matching TRBD1. Losses at the gene ends were 6 bases for V and 6 bases for J; bases not matched to a gene: 12. The CDR3 covers 14 residues. Germline CDR1 is SQVTM and CDR2 is ANQGSEA. This chain's CDR3 is CSVVSSGQVDTQYF. DNA of the CDR3: TGCAGCGTCGTATCGTCAGGACAGGTCGATACGCAGTATTTT.

This clone was detected only once. The chain has TRBV6-5 and TRBJ2-1; 7 bases agree with TRBD1. CDR1 is MNHEY and CDR2 is SVGAGI in the germline V gene. The CDR3 contains 14 residues. The V and J ends lost 0 bases and 9 bases, in that order; junction bases with no gene match: 5. The chain's CDR3 is CASSYSGRGTEQFF. In nucleotides, the CDR3 is TGTGCCAGCAGTTACTCGGGCAGGGGGACTGAGCAGTTCTTC.

This clone was detected only once. The V gene is TRBV28, the J gene TRBJ2-1; TRBD2 matches at 14 bases. From germline, CDR1 is MDHEN and CDR2 SYDVKM. CDR3 length equals 18 residues. V dropped 5 bases and J dropped 8; count of bases not matched to a gene: 14. The CDR3 DNA reads TGTGCCAGCAGTGGGCTCCAAAGGACTAGCGGGAGGTCTGATGAGCAGTTCTTC. This codes for CASSGLQRTSGRSDEQFF.

The V gene is TRBV7-2, the J gene TRBJ2-7; 8 positions agree with TRBD2. CDR1 is SGHTA and CDR2 is FQGNSA in the germline V gene. Trimming removed 5 bases from V and 4 bases from J; junction bases left unmatched: 4. This CDR3 contains 13 residues. The CDR3 sequence is CASSPSGGYEQYF. The CDR3 bases are TGTGCCAGCAGCCCCTCGGGGGGGTACGAGCAGTACTTC.

J is TRBJ2-3 and V is TRBV4-3; 12 positions match TRBD1. The CDR3 length is 17 residues. Germline V lookup: CDR1 LGHNA, CDR2 YSLEER. J lost 8 bases, V lost 4 bases, and 13 bases had no gene match. CDR3 sequence reads: CASSRDSRDRGLGTQYF. DNA for the CDR3: TGCGCCAGCAGCCGAGATTCCCGGGACAGGGGGCTCGGTACGCAGTATTTT.

V is TRBV5-1 and J is TRBJ2-2; a possible D gene is TRBD1 (6 bases). The germline V gene has CDR1 SGHRS and CDR2 YFSETQ. This CDR3 region has 15 residues. V lost 4 bases and J lost 3, with 13 bases in between. CDR3 sequence (DNA): TGCGCCAGCAGCAAACAGGGAGTTCACACCGGGGAGCTGTTTTTT. It translates to CASSKQGVHTGELFF. Based on the CDR3 plus reference TRBV5-1 and TRBJ2-2, the full variable domain is KAGVTQTPRYLIKTRGQQVTLSCSPISGHRSVSWYQQTPGQGLQFLFEYFSETQRNKGNFPGRFSGRQFSNSRSEMNVSTLELGDSALYLCASSKQGVHTGELFFGEGSRLTVL.

This chain connects TRBV4-3 to TRBJ2-1; 11 bases line up with TRBD1. J lost 2 bases, V lost 4 bases, and 10 bases had no gene match. The CDR3 covers 18 residues. Germline V gene sequence: CDR1 LGHNA, CDR2 YSLEER. CDR3: CASSLYGTGGGPYNEQFF. CDR3 bases: TGCGCCAGCAGCCTATACGGGACAGGGGGTGGTCCCTACAATGAGCAGTTCTTC.

The chain is built from TRBV6-1 and TRBJ2-7; D unclear. The V gene lost 7 bases and the J gene lost 3 bases, with 10 bases spanning the gap. The CDR3 spans 12 residues. Germline lookup yields CDR1 MNHNS and CDR2 SASEGT. The CDR3 region has the DNA TGTGCCAGCACCTTGAGCCTCTACGAGCAGTACTTC. Its translation is CASTLSLYEQYF.

The chain is built from TRBV7-2 and TRBJ2-3; D possibly corresponds to TRBD1 (6 bases). Trimming removed 6 bases from V and 2 bases from J, with 18 bases in between. Germline V lookup: CDR1 SGHTA, CDR2 FQGNSA. The CDR3 sequence is 16 residues long. The CDR3 region is CASRSGVSANTDTQYF. The CDR3 DNA reads as TGTGCCAGCAGATCAGGGGTGTCAGCAAACACAGATACGCAGTATTTT.

V is TRBV15 and J is TRBJ2-5; possible D gene TRBD1, 6 bases. In germline, CDR1 is LNHNV, CDR2 YYDKDF (reference sequence). This CDR3 spans 19 amino acids. Trimming took off 5 bases at V and 5 bases at J, with 30 bases between the two ends. In DNA, the CDR3 is TGTGCCACCAGCCGGCGGGTGGGGGCCTACTCGAACCTATACGAGACCCAGTACTTC. This encodes CATSRRVGAYSNLYETQYF.

The rearrangement links TRBV28 to TRBJ2-7; D possibly uses TRBD1 or TRBD2 (5 bases each). The CDR3 length is 15 residues. Trimming took off 8 bases at V and 2 bases at J, with 19 bases between the two ends. The germline CDR1 and CDR2 sequences are MDHEN and SYDVKM. The CDR3 DNA is TGTGCCAGCCAACCGTTGAAGGGGAGAACCTACGAGCAGTACTTC. Translated, it gives CASQPLKGRTYEQYF.

The V gene is TRBV29-1, the J gene TRBJ2-7; TRBD1 might be the D (5 bases). The CDR3 covers 15 residues. Germline V lookup: CDR1 SQVTM, CDR2 ANQGSEA. V lost 6 bases to trimming and J lost 4 bases, with 22 bases between them. The CDR3 DNA follows: TGCAGCGTCCGCGCACTCGGTGGACAAAATTACGAGCAGTACTTC. This gives the protein CSVRALGGQNYEQYF.

The CDR3 protein is CSAREGYAFF. The DNA of the CDR3 is TGCAGTGCTAGAGAGGGATATGCTTTCTTT. This chain joins TRBV20-1 and TRBJ1-1; D gene ambiguous. The CDR3 length is 10 residues. Trimming removed 0 bases at V and 11 bases at J, with 7 bases between. From germline, CDR1 is DFQATT and CDR2 SNEGSKA (reference sequence).

The chain couples TRBV4-2 to TRBJ2-1; 11 bases match TRBD2. CDR1 and CDR2 from the germline V gene are LGHNA and YNFKEQ. J was trimmed by 1 base and V by 1 base; bases with no gene match: 6. This CDR3 is built from 18 residues. CDR3 DNA sequence: TGTGCCAGCAGCCAAGTAAATCTAGCGGGAGGATCCTACAATGAGCAGTTCTTC. This encodes CASSQVNLAGGSYNEQFF.

V and J are TRBV5-1 and TRBJ2-1; 8 nucleotides agree with TRBD2. V lost 4 bases and J lost 6; bases outside the gene matches: 6. There are 14 residues in the CDR3. Germline CDR1 and CDR2: SGHRS and YFSETQ. The CDR3 protein is CASSPGTSGNEQFF. For the CDR3, the DNA is TGCGCCAGCAGCCCCGGGACTAGTGGCAATGAGCAGTTCTTC.

V usage is TRBV18 and J usage is TRBJ2-1; TRBD2 aligns across 7 bases. Germline V gene data show CDR1 as KGHSH and CDR2 as LQKENI. V gave up 3 bases and J gave up 5 bases; unmatched junction bases: 13. There are 17 residues in the CDR3. CDR3 in DNA: TGTGCCAGCTCACCGGAACCAAGTACTAGCGATGACAATGAGCAGTTCTTC. Encoded protein: CASSPEPSTSDDNEQFF.

The V and J genes are TRBV30 and TRBJ1-5, with D possibly being TRBD1 (6 bases). Germline V gene lookup returns CDR1 GTSNPN and CDR2 SVGIG (reference sequence). V was cut by 2 bases and J by 8 bases, with 13 bases left in between. CDR3 size: 13 residues. The CDR3: CAWSTGTWEPQHF. The CDR3, as DNA: TGTGCCTGGAGTACAGGGACTTGGGAGCCCCAGCATTTT.

The gene calls are TRBV5-4 and TRBJ2-7; TRBD1 might be the D (6 bases). The germline gives CDR1 SGHNT, CDR2 YYREEE (reference sequence). The V gene lost 5 bases and the J gene lost 3 bases, with 21 bases spanning the gap. The CDR3 consists of 16 residues. CDR3 region: CASRVDRHGSYYEQYF. DNA of the CDR3: TGTGCCAGCAGAGTAGACAGGCACGGTTCTTACTACGAGCAGTACTTC.

The chain joins TRBV28 to TRBJ2-3; D ambiguous. Per the germline V gene, CDR1 is MDHEN and CDR2 is SYDVKM. The CDR3 runs 17 residues. With 4 bases removed from V and 1 base from J, the gap between germline ends came to 18 bases. Written as DNA, the CDR3 is TGTGCCAGCAGTTCCCCATTTGGGCTTCCCGGCACAGATACGCAGTATTTT. It yields the protein CASSSPFGLPGTDTQYF.

V is TRBV11-2 and J is TRBJ2-1, with D perhaps TRBD2 (6 bases). Germline CDR1 is SGHAT and CDR2 is FQNNGV. V lost 3 bases and J lost 6, with 12 bases in between. The CDR3 length is 14 residues. CDR3 sequence: CASSFRLGINEQFF. The CDR3 DNA reads as TGTGCCAGCAGCTTTAGACTAGGAATCAATGAGCAGTTCTTC.

The V call is TRBV6-1, the J call TRBJ2-7, with D possibly TRBD1 on 5 matching bases. V lost 6 bases and J lost 7, with 22 bases in between. Germline V gene sequence: CDR1 MNHNS, CDR2 SASEGT. The CDR3 loop spans 15 amino acids. The CDR3 sequence: CASSTIRQGSWEQYF. The CDR3 coding sequence is TGTGCCAGCAGCACCATTCGGCAGGGCTCGTGGGAGCAGTACTTC.